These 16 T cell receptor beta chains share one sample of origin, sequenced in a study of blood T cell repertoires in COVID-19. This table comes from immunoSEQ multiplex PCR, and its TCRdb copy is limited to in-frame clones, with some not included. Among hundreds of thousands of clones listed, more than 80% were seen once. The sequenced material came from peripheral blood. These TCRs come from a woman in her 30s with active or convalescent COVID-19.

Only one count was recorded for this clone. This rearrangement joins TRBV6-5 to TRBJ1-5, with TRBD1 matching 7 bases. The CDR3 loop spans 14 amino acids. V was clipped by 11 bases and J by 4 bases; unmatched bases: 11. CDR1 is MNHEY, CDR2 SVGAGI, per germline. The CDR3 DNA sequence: TGTGCCGGCCCCCGGGCAGGGGGAAATCAGCCCCAGCATTTT. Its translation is CAGPRAGGNQPQHF.

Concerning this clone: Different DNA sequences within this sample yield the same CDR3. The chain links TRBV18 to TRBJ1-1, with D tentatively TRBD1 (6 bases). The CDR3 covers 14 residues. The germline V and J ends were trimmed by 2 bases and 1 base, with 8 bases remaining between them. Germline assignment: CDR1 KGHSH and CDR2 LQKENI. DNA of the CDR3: TGTGCCAGCTCACCAACCAGGGGGAACACTGAAGCTTTCTTT. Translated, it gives CASSPTRGNTEAFF.

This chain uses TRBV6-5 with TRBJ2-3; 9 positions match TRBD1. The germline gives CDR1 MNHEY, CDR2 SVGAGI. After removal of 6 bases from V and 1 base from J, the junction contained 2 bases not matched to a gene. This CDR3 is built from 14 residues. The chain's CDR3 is CASRGTGRTDTQYF. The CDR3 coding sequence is TGTGCCAGCAGAGGGACAGGGCGCACAGATACGCAGTATTTT.

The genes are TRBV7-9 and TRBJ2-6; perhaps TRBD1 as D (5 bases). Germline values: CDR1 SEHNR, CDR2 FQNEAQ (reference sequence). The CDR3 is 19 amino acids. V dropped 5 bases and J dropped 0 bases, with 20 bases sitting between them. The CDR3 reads CASSPLLTVVSSGANVLTF. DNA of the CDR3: TGTGCCAGCAGCCCGTTATTGACAGTTGTTAGCTCTGGGGCCAACGTCCTGACTTTC.

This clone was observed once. The CDR3 DNA is TGCGCCAGCAGCCAATTACCACAGGGTGACTATGGCTACACCTTC. Protein sequence: CASSQLPQGDYGYTF. V usage is TRBV4-1 and J usage is TRBJ1-2; D is perhaps TRBD1 (6 bases). This CDR3 contains 15 residues. The V gene's germline CDR1 is MGHRA and CDR2 YSYEKL. The V gene lost 2 bases and the J gene lost 3 bases, with 13 bases spanning the gap.

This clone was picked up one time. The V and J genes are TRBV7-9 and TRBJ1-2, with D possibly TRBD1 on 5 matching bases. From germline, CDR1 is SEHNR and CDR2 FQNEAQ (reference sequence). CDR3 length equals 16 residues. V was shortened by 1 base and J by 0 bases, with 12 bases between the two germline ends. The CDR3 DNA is TGTGCCAGCAGCTTAGAGGCCTGGGGGGCTAACTATGGCTACACCTTC. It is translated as CASSLEAWGANYGYTF.

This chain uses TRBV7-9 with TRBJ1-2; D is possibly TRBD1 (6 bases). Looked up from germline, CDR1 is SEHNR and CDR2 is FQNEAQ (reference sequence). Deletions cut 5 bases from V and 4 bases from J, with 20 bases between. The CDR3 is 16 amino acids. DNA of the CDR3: TGTGCCAGCAGCCAAACTAAACAGGGATATAGCTATGGCTACACCTTC. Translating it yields CASSQTKQGYSYGYTF.

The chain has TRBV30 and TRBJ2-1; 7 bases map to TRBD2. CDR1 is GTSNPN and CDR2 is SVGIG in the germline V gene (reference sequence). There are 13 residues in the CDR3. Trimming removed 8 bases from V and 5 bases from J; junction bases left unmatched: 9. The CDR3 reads CAHLRERDNEQFF. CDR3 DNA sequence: TGTGCCCACTTGCGGGAGAGGGACAATGAGCAGTTCTTC. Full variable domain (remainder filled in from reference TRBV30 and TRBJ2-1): SQTIHQWPATLVQPVGSPLSLECTVEGTSNPNLYWYRQAAGRGLQLLFYSVGIGQISSEVPQNLSASRPQDRQFILSSKKLLLSDSGFYLCAHLRERDNEQFFGPGTRLTVL.

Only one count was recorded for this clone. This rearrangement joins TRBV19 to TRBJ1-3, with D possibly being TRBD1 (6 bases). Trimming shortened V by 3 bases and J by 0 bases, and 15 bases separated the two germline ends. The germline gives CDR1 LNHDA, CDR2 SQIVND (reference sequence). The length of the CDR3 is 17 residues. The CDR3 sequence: CASSILDRFISGNTIYF. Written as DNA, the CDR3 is TGTGCCAGTAGTATCCTCGACAGGTTCATCTCTGGAAACACCATATATTTT.

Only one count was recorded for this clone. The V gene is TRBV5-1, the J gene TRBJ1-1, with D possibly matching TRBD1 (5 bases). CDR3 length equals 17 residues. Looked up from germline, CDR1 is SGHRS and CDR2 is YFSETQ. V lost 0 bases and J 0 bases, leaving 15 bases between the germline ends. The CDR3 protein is CASSLAPARDLNTEAFF. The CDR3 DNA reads TGCGCCAGCAGCTTGGCCCCCGCCCGGGACTTGAACACTGAAGCTTTCTTT.

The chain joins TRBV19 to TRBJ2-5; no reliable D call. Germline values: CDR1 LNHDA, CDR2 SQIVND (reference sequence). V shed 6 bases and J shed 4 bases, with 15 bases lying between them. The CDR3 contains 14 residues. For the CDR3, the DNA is TGTGCCAGTAGAAAATTATTAAGCTCAGAGACCCAGTACTTC. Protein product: CASRKLLSSETQYF.

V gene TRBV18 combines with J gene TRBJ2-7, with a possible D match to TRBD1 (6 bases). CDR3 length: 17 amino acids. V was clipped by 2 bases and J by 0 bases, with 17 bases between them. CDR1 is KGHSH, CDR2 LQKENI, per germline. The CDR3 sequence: CASSPYSGAPSSYEQYF. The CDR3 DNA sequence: TGTGCCAGCTCACCATACTCAGGGGCCCCTAGCTCCTACGAGCAGTACTTC.

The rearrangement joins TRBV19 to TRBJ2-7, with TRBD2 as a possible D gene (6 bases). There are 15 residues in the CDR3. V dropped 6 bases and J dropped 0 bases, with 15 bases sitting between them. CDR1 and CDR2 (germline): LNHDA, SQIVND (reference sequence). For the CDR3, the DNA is TGTGCCAGTAGCCACCGGGACTCTTTCTCCTACGAGCAGTACTTC. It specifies CASSHRDSFSYEQYF.

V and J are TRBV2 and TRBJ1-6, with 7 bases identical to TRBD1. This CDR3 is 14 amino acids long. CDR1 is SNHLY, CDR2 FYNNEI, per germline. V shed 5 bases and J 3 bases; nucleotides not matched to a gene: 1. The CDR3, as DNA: TGTGCCAGCAGTCGGGACAGCTATAATTCACCCCTCCACTTT. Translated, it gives CASSRDSYNSPLHF.

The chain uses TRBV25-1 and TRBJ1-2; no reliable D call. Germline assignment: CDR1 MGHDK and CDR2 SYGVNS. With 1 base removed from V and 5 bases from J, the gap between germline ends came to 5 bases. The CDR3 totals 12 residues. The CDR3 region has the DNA TGTGCCAGCAGTGAATTACAGTATGGCTACACCTTC. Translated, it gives CASSELQYGYTF.

The CDR3 spells CAWSAVRTSGSTDTQYF. Written as DNA, the CDR3 is TGTGCCTGGAGTGCTGTCAGGACTTCAGGTAGCACAGATACGCAGTATTTT. The rearrangement links TRBV30 to TRBJ2-3; tentatively, D is TRBD2 (5 bases). Germline V lookup: CDR1 GTSNPN, CDR2 SVGIG (reference sequence). Trimming stripped 1 base from V and 0 bases from J, with 17 bases between. The CDR3 spans 17 residues. Together with reference TRBV30 and TRBJ2-3, the CDR3 gives the full variable domain: SQTIHQWPATLVQPVGSPLSLECTVEGTSNPNLYWYRQAAGRGLQLLFYSVGIGQISSEVPQNLSASRPQDRQFILSSKKLLLSDSGFYLCAWSAVRTSGSTDTQYFGPGTRLTVL.